These 23 T cell receptor beta chains came from one sample sequenced in a study of T cells in Graves' hyperthyroidism and ophthalmopathy. TCR beta CDR3 sequences were amplified from RNA transcripts. HTBI primers were employed in a first-round RT-PCR of the TCR CDR3. TCRdb fed the multiplex PCR reads into MiXCR, producing one record per CDR3 protein. The sample comprises 450,000 to 700,000 distinct CDR3 sequences, approximately 44% of which are singletons, and about 20% rests with the top ten. Source material: peripheral blood or thyroid tissue (not recorded which). These receptor sequences come from an adult woman with Graves' disease, either hyperthyroidism or ophthalmopathy (not recorded which).

This clonotype was picked up many times. V is TRBV24-1 and J is TRBJ2-5; 7 bases match TRBD1. This CDR3 is 15 amino acids long. V gave up 3 bases and J gave up 4 bases; unmatched junction bases: 7. Germline CDR1 reads KGHDR; CDR2 reads SFDVKD. CDR3 sequence (DNA): TGTGCCACCAGTGATGCCGAGGGGGCGGGAGAGACCCAGTACTTC. Its translation is CATSDAEGAGETQYF.

On this clonotype itself: Relative to the germline gene, one junction end is altered; a read error may explain this. The gene calls are TRBV2 and TRBJ1-5; 12 nucleotides align to TRBD1. The CDR3 sequence is 15 residues long. Per germline, CDR1 SNHLY and CDR2 FYNNEI. CDR3 sequence (DNA): TGTGCCAGCAGAGAAGGGACAGGGGGCAGTCAGCCCCAGCATTTT. Its protein is CASREGTGGSQPQHF.

This clonotype was seen a single time. The gene calls are TRBV5-6 and TRBJ1-1; 12 bases are shared with TRBD1. The ends lost 4 bases at V and 7 bases at J; junction bases unmatched: 11. The CDR3 has 16 amino acids. CDR1 SGHDT and CDR2 YYEEEE come from the germline V gene. CDR3 residues: CASSGTPGTGGNEAFF. The CDR3, as DNA: TGTGCCAGCAGCGGAACCCCCGGGACAGGGGGCAATGAAGCTTTCTTT.

A remark on this clonotype: A much bigger clone sits one base away, suggesting this may be a read error. The V and J genes are TRBV20-1 and TRBJ1-1; D is perhaps TRBD1 (6 bases). The length of the CDR3 is 14 residues. Germline CDR1 is DFQATT and CDR2 is SNEGSKA (reference sequence). The chain's CDR3 is CGAREVGGLTEAFF. In DNA, the CDR3 is TGCGGTGCTAGAGAGGTCGGGGGGCTCACTGAAGCTTTCTTT.

This clonotype was found a few times. The V and J genes are TRBV9 and TRBJ2-7; 7 bases agree with TRBD2. The CDR3 runs to 15 residues. The V and J ends lost 3 bases and 3 bases, in that order; junction bases with no gene match: 9. The germline V gene encodes CDR1 SGDLS and CDR2 YYNGEE. CDR3 in amino acids: CASSASGRVNYEQYF. CDR3 DNA sequence: TGTGCCAGCAGCGCCTCGGGGAGGGTGAACTACGAGCAGTACTTC.

Remarks on this clonotype: This CDR3 is missing its conserved last phenylalanine or tryptophan, likely due to a read error. It is unclear where the CDR3 begins or ends on the DNA, so no DNA is shown, and the CDR3 is as TCRdb lists it. This rearrangement joins TRBV5-1 to TRBJ2-6; the table's D gene call, TRBD1, was not cross checked with the DNA. Germline lookup yields CDR1 SGHRS and CDR2 YFSETQ. Counting both end residues, the CDR3 totals 12 amino acids. This CDR3 reads CASSLGGTGPQG.

The chain recombines TRBV7-9 with TRBJ2-5, with 8 bases that match TRBD2. This CDR3 contains 14 residues. Looked up from germline, CDR1 is SEHNR and CDR2 is FQNEAQ (reference sequence). J lost 3 bases, V lost 4 bases, and 4 bases had no gene match. The CDR3 protein is CASSYGLAEETQYF. As DNA, the CDR3 is TGTGCCAGCAGCTACGGACTAGCTGAAGAGACCCAGTACTTC. The complete variable domain, with remaining parts taken from reference TRBV7-9 and TRBJ2-5, reads DTGVSQNPRHKITKRGQNVTFRCDPISEHNRLYWYRQTLGQGPEFLTYFQNEAQLEKSRLLSDRFSAERPKGSFSTLEIQRTEQGDSAMYLCASSYGLAEETQYFGPGTRLLVL.

In its sample, this clonotype was seen many times. This chain uses TRBV29-1 with TRBJ2-7, with D possibly TRBD1 on 7 matching bases. In germline, CDR1 is SQVTM, CDR2 ANQGSEA. This CDR3 is 15 amino acids long. Trimming cost V 4 bases and J 4 bases, with 20 bases left between them. The CDR3 region is CSVGRDRGKGYEQYF. CDR3 coding DNA: TGCAGCGTTGGGCGGGACAGAGGGAAAGGGTACGAGCAGTACTTC.

The chain employs TRBV20-1 and TRBJ1-5, with 7 bases that match TRBD1. The V gene end was trimmed by 0 bases and the J gene end by 2 bases; junction bases not matched to a gene: 4. The germline V gene has CDR1 DFQATT and CDR2 SNEGSKA (reference sequence). This CDR3 spans 15 amino acids. The CDR3 bases are TGCAGTGCTAGAGATGGGGGGACAGGCAATCAGCCCCAGCATTTT. It is translated as CSARDGGTGNQPQHF.

The chain uses TRBV9 and TRBJ1-4; unclear D gene. The CDR3 extends over 12 amino acids. From germline, CDR1 is SGDLS and CDR2 YYNGEE. V shed 0 bases and J shed 8 bases, with 5 bases lying between them. Here the CDR3 DNA reads TGTGCCAGCAGCGTAGGGACGGAAAAACTGTTTTTT. Encoded protein: CASSVGTEKLFF. The whole variable domain, filled in from reference TRBV9 and TRBJ1-4, reads DSGVTQTPKHLITATGQRVTLRCSPRSGDLSVYWYQQSLDQGLQFLIQYYNGEERAKGNILERFSAQQFPDLHSELNLSSLELGDSALYFCASSVGTEKLFFGSGTQLSVL.

The J gene is TRBJ1-2, the V gene TRBV12-3 or TRBV12-4; 10 nucleotides align to TRBD1. J lost 6 bases, V lost 6 bases, and 7 bases had no gene match. This CDR3 is 14 amino acids long. CDR3 residues: CASREGQGVNGYTF. The CDR3 DNA follows: TGTGCCAGCAGGGAAGGACAGGGGGTGAATGGCTACACCTTC.

In nucleotides, the CDR3 is TGTGCCACTACGGGGGGCATGAACACTGAAGCTTTCTTT. Residues: CATTGGMNTEAFF. The V call is TRBV19, the J call TRBJ1-1; the D gene is possibly TRBD1 (6 bases). V was pared by 10 bases and J by 0 bases, with 12 bases between. Germline V gene lookup returns CDR1 LNHDA and CDR2 SQIVND (reference sequence). This CDR3 region has 13 residues.

This clonotype was counted ten times or more. The rearrangement links TRBV10-3 to TRBJ1-1, with a possible D match to TRBD1 (6 bases). V gave up 3 bases and J gave up 2 bases, with 13 bases separating them. The V gene's germline CDR1 is ENHRY and CDR2 SYGVKD. This CDR3 comprises 15 residues. The CDR3 spells CAISDLGGRNTEAFF. The CDR3 nucleotides read TGTGCCATCAGTGATCTCGGGGGGCGAAACACTGAAGCTTTCTTT.

The rearrangement uses TRBV29-1 and TRBJ1-1, with D perhaps matching TRBD1 (5 bases). The CDR3 runs 13 residues. Trimming left V 5 bases short and J 1 base short, with 11 bases between. The germline V gene has CDR1 SQVTM and CDR2 ANQGSEA. This CDR3 reads CSVHHGQNTEAFF. The CDR3 DNA follows: TGCAGCGTTCACCACGGACAGAACACTGAAGCTTTCTTT.

This clonotype was seen only a few times. The chain is built from TRBV27 and TRBJ2-2; 8 bases map to TRBD1. This CDR3 is built from 16 residues. Germline CDR1 reads MNHEY; CDR2 reads SMNVEV (reference sequence). V shed 5 bases and J 11 bases; nucleotides not matched to a gene: 16. CDR3 bases: TGTGCCAGCAGTACCCGGGACAGGATCTCCTCGGGAGAGCTGTTTTTT. Residues: CASSTRDRISSGELFF.

The genes are TRBV4-3 and TRBJ1-1; D ambiguous. Germline CDR1 LGHNA, CDR2 YSLEER. V was shortened by 1 base and J by 2 bases, with 8 bases between the two germline ends. The CDR3 has 14 residues. CDR3: CASSQVKFNTEAFF. The CDR3 coding sequence is TGCGCCAGCAGCCAAGTCAAGTTCAACACTGAAGCTTTCTTT.

The chain couples TRBV7-6 to TRBJ1-2; D is uncertain. V dropped 4 bases and J dropped 10 bases, with 7 bases sitting between them. Germline-derived CDR1 and CDR2 are SGHVS and FNYEAQ. The CDR3 has 10 residues. CDR3 residues: CASSSRDYTF. CDR3 in DNA: TGTGCCAGCAGCTCCCGGGACTACACCTTC.

In this sample, this clonotype turned up a few times. The J gene is TRBJ2-7, the V gene TRBV10-3; D is unresolved. The CDR3 contains 15 residues. V gave up 10 bases and J gave up 2 bases, with 21 bases separating them. CDR1 is ENHRY, CDR2 SYGVKD, per germline. CDR3 DNA sequence: TGTGCCAGCAGCCATTTATCGAGGAGAACCTACGAGCAGTACTTC. Amino acid sequence: CASSHLSRRTYEQYF.

This clonotype was detected many times. The chain joins TRBV12-3 or TRBV12-4 to TRBJ2-7; D is ambiguous. V was pared by 4 bases and J by 6 bases, with 13 bases between. The CDR3 runs 13 residues. The CDR3 DNA is TGTGCCAGCAGTTACCTCGGGTTAGTCGAGCAGTACTTC. Its translation is CASSYLGLVEQYF.

The chain recombines TRBV10-2 with TRBJ2-5; perhaps TRBD1 as D (6 bases). The V gene's germline CDR1 is WSHSY and CDR2 SAAADI. V was cut by 4 bases and J by 1 base, with 10 bases left in between. The CDR3 consists of 14 residues. The CDR3 here is CASSGTASQETQYF. CDR3 nucleotides: TGCGCCAGCAGTGGGACAGCATCCCAAGAGACCCAGTACTTC.

This clonotype was observed many times. V usage is TRBV5-1 and J usage is TRBJ1-2, with D perhaps matching TRBD1 (5 bases). Germline V gene sequence: CDR1 SGHRS, CDR2 YFSETQ. The germline V and J ends were trimmed by 5 bases and 6 bases, with 20 bases remaining between them. This CDR3 region has 15 residues. CDR3 in amino acids: CASRGLSRVRDGYTF. The CDR3 nucleotides read TGCGCCAGCAGGGGACTTTCCAGGGTTCGGGATGGCTACACCTTC.

The DNA of the CDR3 is TGCAGCCGAACTAGCCTCCAAGAGACCCAGTACTTC. This translates into CSRTSLQETQYF. V gene TRBV20-1 combines with J gene TRBJ2-5, with D perhaps matching TRBD2 (6 bases). The CDR3 covers 12 residues. Looked up from germline, CDR1 is DFQATT and CDR2 is SNEGSKA (reference sequence).

The chain links TRBV4-1 to TRBJ1-2, with TRBD1 matching over 9 bases. V lost 3 bases, J lost 7 bases, and 15 bases stayed unmatched. Per the germline V gene, CDR1 is MGHRA and CDR2 is YSYEKL. This CDR3 has 17 amino acids. CDR3 protein: CASSQTTLRTGAGGYTF. The CDR3 DNA follows: TGCGCCAGCAGCCAGACTACGCTTCGGACAGGGGCCGGTGGCTACACCTTC.